The T cell receptor (beta chain) described here comes from a study of T cells in tuberculosis. General study points: GMM-specific TCRs were nearer to active tuberculosis alpha repertoires, suggesting expansion.

Time point denoted: new active TB diagnosis, blood taken before or within 7 days of starting treatment. Unsorted cryopreserved PBMC were sequenced, averaging roughly 100,000 T cells per clinical donor. The repertoire was sequenced with immunoSEQ multiplex PCR; TCRdb's copy has only in-frame clones and lacks some. The table records 25,000 to 35,000 clones, roughly 94% of them present only once. V was cut by 2 bases and J by 0 bases, with 10 bases left in between. The V gene's germline CDR1 is KGHSH and CDR2 LQKENI. The length of the CDR3 is 15 residues. Comment on this clone: Its antigen is as yet unknown.

The chain links TRBV18 to TRBJ1-2; tentative D call: TRBD1 (6 bases). The specimen comprised PBMCs, sampled at tuberculosis diagnosis. The TCR originated in an adult with tuberculosis. CDR3 nucleotides: TGTGCCAGCTCACCATCGGACAGTTCTAACTATGGCTACACCTTC. Residues: CASSPSDSSNYGYTF.